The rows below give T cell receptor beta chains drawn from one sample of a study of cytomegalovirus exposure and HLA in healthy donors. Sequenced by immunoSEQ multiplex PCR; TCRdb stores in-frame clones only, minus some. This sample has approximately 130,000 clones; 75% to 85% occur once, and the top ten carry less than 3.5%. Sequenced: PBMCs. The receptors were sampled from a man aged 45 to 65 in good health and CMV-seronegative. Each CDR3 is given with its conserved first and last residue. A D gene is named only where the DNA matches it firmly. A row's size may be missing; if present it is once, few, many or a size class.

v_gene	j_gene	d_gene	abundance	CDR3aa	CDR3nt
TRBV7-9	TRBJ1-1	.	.	CASNQINTEAFF	TGTGCCAGCAACCAGATAAACACTGAAGCTTTCTTT
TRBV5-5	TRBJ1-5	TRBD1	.	CASSLEGAFDQPQHF	TGTGCCAGCAGCTTGGAGGGGGCTTTTGATCAGCCCCAGCATTTT
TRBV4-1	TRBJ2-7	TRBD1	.	CASSRGTGGSYEQYF	TGCGCCAGCAGCCGAGGGACAGGGGGTTCCTACGAGCAGTACTTC
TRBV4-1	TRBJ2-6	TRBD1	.	CASSQPGQGRPGANVLTF	TGCGCCAGCAGTCAGCCGGGACAGGGGCGGCCAGGGGCCAACGTCCTGACTTTC
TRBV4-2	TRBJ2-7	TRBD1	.	CASSKPGQGAGEQYF	TGTGCCAGCAGCAAACCGGGACAGGGGGCGGGCGAGCAGTACTTC
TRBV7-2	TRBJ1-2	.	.	CASRTRGDYGYTF	TGTGCCAGCAGAACCAGGGGTGACTATGGCTACACCTTC
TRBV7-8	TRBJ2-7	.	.	CASSLAPGFPLEQYF	TGTGCCAGCAGCTTAGCGCCCGGGTTCCCACTCGAGCAGTACTTC
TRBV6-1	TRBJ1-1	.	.	CASSILRVGTEAFF	TGTGCCAGCAGTATCCTCAGGGTTGGGACTGAAGCTTTCTTT
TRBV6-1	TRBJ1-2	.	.	CASSWSGYTF	TGTGCCAGCTCCTGGAGTGGCTACACCTTC
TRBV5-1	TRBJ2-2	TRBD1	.	CASSQTSYRGNTGELFF	TGCGCCAGCAGCCAAACTTCCTACAGGGGAAACACCGGGGAGCTGTTTTTT
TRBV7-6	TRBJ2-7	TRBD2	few	CASSLVASGGSYEQYF	TGTGCCAGCAGCTTAGTAGCTAGCGGGGGCTCCTACGAGCAGTACTTC
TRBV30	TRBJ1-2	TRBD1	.	CAWSLQGLGGYTF	TGTGCCTGGAGTCTACAGGGGTTAGGCGGCTACACCTTC
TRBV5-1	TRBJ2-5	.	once	CASSKTPRGQETQYF	TGCGCCAGCAGTAAGACCCCTCGGGGGCAAGAGACCCAGTACTTC
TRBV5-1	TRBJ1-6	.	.	CASSSLGGPPTHIDSPLHF	TGCGCCAGCAGCTCCCTGGGGGGACCCCCAACACATATAGATTCACCCCTCCACTTT
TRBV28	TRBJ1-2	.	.	CASSFSPGFRGYTF	TGTGCCAGCAGTTTCTCCCCAGGGTTTCGGGGCTACACCTTC
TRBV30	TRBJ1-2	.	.	CARAEGLDYGYTF	TGTGCCCGAGCGGAGGGACTCGACTATGGCTACACCTTC
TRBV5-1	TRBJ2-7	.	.	CASSLTAGGHEQYF	TGCGCCAGCAGCTTGACGGCAGGCGGGCACGAGCAGTACTTC
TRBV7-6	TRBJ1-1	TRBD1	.	CASRPGTGDTEAFF	TGTGCCAGCAGACCCGGGACAGGGGACACTGAAGCTTTCTTT
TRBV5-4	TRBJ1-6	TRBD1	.	CASSLSGTGYNSPLHF	TGTGCCAGCAGCTTGTCGGGGACAGGGTATAATTCACCCCTCCACTTT
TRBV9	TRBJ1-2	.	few	CASSGEGGQRGYTF	TGTGCCAGCAGCGGCGAGGGGGGGCAGCGTGGCTACACCTTC
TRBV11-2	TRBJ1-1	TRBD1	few	CASSLPGQGMNTEAFF	TGTGCCAGCAGCTTACCGGGACAGGGGATGAACACTGAAGCTTTCTTT
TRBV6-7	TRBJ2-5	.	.	CASSVLGGQTQETQYF	TGTGCCAGCTCCGTTCTCGGAGGACAGACCCAAGAGACCCAGTACTTC
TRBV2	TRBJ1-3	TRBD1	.	CASSWTGDGNTIYF	TGTGCCAGCAGTTGGACAGGGGACGGAAACACCATATATTTT